This T cell receptor (beta chain) was sequenced for a study of T cells in Graves' hyperthyroidism and ophthalmopathy. Study-wide context: Peripheral blood specimens were obtained at initial diagnosis, prior to any treatment.

This clonotype was detected many times. What was amplified from RNA transcripts were TCR beta CDR3 regions. HTBI primers were employed in a first-round RT-PCR of the TCR CDR3. TCRdb independently ran MiXCR on the multiplex PCR reads; one entry per CDR3 protein. The sample yields about 410,000 distinct CDR3 sequences, roughly 14% seen once. The receptor comes from a man aged 18 to 30 with Graves' ophthalmopathy. Sequencing input: blood.

CDR3 protein: CASTAGVNTEAFF. The CDR3 bases are TGTGCCAGCACGGCAGGGGTGAACACTGAAGCTTTCTTT. The chain combines TRBV2 with TRBJ1-1, with D tentatively TRBD1 (6 bases). V gave up 7 bases and J gave up 0 bases, with 9 bases separating them. The V gene's germline CDR1 is SNHLY and CDR2 FYNNEI. This CDR3 region has 13 residues. The complete variable domain, with remaining parts taken from reference TRBV2 and TRBJ1-1, reads EPEVTQTPSHQVTQMGQEVILRCVPISNHLYFYWYRQILGQKVEFLVSFYNNEISEKSEIFDDQFSVERPDGSNFTLKIRSTKLEDSAMYFCASTAGVNTEAFFGQGTRLTVV.